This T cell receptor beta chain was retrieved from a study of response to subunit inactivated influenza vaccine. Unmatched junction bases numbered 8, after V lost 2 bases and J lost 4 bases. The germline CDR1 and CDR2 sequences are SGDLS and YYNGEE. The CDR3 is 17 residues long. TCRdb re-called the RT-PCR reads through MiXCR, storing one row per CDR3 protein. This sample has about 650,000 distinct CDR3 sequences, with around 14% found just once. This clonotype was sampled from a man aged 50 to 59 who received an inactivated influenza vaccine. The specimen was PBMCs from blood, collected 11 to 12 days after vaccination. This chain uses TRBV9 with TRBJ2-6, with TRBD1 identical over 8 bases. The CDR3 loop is CASSVTDRAWGANVLTF. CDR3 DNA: TGTGCCAGCAGCGTTACGGACAGGGCGTGGGGGGCCAACGTCCTGACTTTC.